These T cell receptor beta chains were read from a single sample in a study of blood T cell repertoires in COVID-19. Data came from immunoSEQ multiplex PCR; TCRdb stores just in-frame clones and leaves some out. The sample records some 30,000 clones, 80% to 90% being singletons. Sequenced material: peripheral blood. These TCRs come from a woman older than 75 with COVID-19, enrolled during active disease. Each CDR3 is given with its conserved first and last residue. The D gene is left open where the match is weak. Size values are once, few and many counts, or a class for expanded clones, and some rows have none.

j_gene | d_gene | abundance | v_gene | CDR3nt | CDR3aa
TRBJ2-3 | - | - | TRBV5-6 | TGTGCCAGCAGCTTGGGGCTAGCCACAGATACGCAGTATTTT | CASSLGLATDTQYF
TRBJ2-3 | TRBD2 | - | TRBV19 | TGTGCCAGCAAACTAGCGGGGGGCGGAGATACGCAGTATTTT | CASKLAGGGDTQYF
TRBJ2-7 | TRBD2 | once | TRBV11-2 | TGTGCCAGCAGCTCTCTAGCGGGGACCTACGAGCAGTACTTC | CASSSLAGTYEQYF
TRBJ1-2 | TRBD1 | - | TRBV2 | TGTGCCAGCAGTGAACAGACAGGGTACGGCTACACCTTC | CASSEQTGYGYTF
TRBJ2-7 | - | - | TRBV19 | TGTGCCAGTAGTATATCGGGACATACCTACGAGCAGTACTTC | CASSISGHTYEQYF
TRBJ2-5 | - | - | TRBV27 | TGTGCCAGCAGTAGTTTAAAGTTTGGACAATTTGAGACCCAGTACTTC | CASSSLKFGQFETQYF
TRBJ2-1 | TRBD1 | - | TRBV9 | TGTGCCAGCAGCGTAGGAGGGGGCGGACTCTACAATGAGCAGTTCTTC | CASSVGGGGLYNEQFF
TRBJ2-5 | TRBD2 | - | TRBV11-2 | TGTGCCAGCAGCTTAATAGTGACTAGCGAGACCCAGTACTTC | CASSLIVTSETQYF
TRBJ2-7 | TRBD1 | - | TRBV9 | TGTGCCAGCAGCCCTCGGGACAGGACCTACGAGCAGTACTTC | CASSPRDRTYEQYF
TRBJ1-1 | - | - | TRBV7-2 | TGTGCCAGCAGCTTAGACGACAGCAGGAACACTGAAGCTTTCTTT | CASSLDDSRNTEAFF
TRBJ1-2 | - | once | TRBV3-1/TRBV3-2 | TGTGCCAGCAGCCAGGAAAACCAGGGTGGCTACACCTTC | CASSQENQGGYTF
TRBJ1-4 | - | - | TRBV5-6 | TGTGCCAGCAGCTTGGACAGAACTAATGAAAAACTGTTTTTT | CASSLDRTNEKLFF
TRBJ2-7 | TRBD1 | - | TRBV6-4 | TGTGCCAGCAGTGACTTCCTCGGACAGGGGATTCTGCGGGGCGGCTACGAGCAGTACTTC | CASSDFLGQGILRGGYEQYF
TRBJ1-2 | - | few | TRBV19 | TGTGCCAGTGGAGGAAACTATGGCTACACCTTC | CASGGNYGYTF
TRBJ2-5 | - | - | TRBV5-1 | TGCGCCAGCAGCTTGGAGGGGGGGCAAGAGACCCAGTACTTC | CASSLEGGQETQYF
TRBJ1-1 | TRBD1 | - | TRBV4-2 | TGTGCCAGCAGCCAAGGAGACAGGGGGGCCACTGAAGCTTTCTTT | CASSQGDRGATEAFF
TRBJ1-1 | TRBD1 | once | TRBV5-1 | TGCGCCAGCAGCCCGACAGGGGGCGAGTCTGAAGCTTTCTTT | CASSPTGGESEAFF
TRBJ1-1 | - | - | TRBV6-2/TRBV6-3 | TGTGCCAGCAACCCCTTGGTGGGGGGGGCTGAAGCTTTCTTT | CASNPLVGGAEAFF
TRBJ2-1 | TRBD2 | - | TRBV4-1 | TGCGCCAGCAGCCAAGATCGTGAGACTAGCGGGTCTAGCTCCTACAATGAGCAGTTCTTC | CASSQDRETSGSSSYNEQFF
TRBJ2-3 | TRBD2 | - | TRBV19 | TGTGCCAGTAGTATACTAGCGGGGGGGCGGTCTACGCAGTATTTT | CASSILAGGRSTQYF
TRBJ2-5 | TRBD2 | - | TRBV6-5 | TGTGCCAGCAGTTACCTTGGGGCGGGGGATCGGGAGACCCAGTACTTC | CASSYLGAGDRETQYF
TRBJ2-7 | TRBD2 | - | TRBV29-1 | TGCAGCGTTGAGGGGAGCCGCCCGGGGGGATACGAGCAGTACTTC | CSVEGSRPGGYEQYF
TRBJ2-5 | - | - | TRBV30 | TGTGCCTGGAACCAGGGCCAAGAGACCCAGTACTTC | CAWNQGQETQYF
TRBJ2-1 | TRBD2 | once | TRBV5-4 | TGTGCCAGCAGCCGGACTAGCGGGGGGTACAATGAGCAGTTCTTC | CASSRTSGGYNEQFF
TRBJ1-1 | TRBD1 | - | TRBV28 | TGTGCCAGCAGGGCTGGAACAGGGGGAAGGACTGAAGCTTTCTTT | CASRAGTGGRTEAFF
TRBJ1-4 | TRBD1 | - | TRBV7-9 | TGTGCCAGCAGCTTAGCTGGACAGGGTGGCGAAAAACTGTTTTTT | CASSLAGQGGEKLFF
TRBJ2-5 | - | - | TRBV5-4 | TGTGCCAGCAGCTGGGACACCCAAGAGACCCAGTACTTC | CASSWDTQETQYF
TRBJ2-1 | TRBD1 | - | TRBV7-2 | TGTGCCAGCAGCTTAGCGAACAGGGGGCGCAGGAATGAGCAGTTCTTC | CASSLANRGRRNEQFF
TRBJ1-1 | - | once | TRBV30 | TGTGCCTGGGCCCGGGACACCCAGAACACTGAAGCTTTCTTT | CAWARDTQNTEAFF
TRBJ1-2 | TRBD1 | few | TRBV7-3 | TGTGCCAGCAGCACGGACAGGGCCTCGAGTGGCTACACCTTC | CASSTDRASSGYTF
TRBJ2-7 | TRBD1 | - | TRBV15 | TGTGCCACCAGCTGGGGACAGGGGGCCTACGAGCAGTACTTC | CATSWGQGAYEQYF
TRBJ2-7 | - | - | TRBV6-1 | TGTGCCAGCAGTGAACGGCACCCCGGGGTCGGCGAGCAGTACTTC | CASSERHPGVGEQYF
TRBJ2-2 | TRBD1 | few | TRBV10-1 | TGCGCCAGCAGCGAGGGGAGACAGGGTGGATCCGGGGAGCTGTTTTTT | CASSEGRQGGSGELFF
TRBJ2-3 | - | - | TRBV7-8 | TGTGCCAGCAGCTTAGCCCCGACAGATACGCAGTATTTT | CASSLAPTDTQYF
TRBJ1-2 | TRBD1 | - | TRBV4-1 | TGCGCCAGCAGCCAAGTTGGTCCGGGACAGGGGTTGTTGGGCTACACCTTC | CASSQVGPGQGLLGYTF
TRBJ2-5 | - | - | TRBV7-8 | TGTGCCAGCAGCTCTTATGGGGCAGAAGAGACCCAGTACTTC | CASSSYGAEETQYF
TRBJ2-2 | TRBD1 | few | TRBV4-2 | TGTGCCAGCAGCCTTTCGGGACAGAGCACCGGGGAGCTGTTTTTT | CASSLSGQSTGELFF